Here is one T cell receptor beta chain with its context. Its antigen is unidentified. This record belongs to a study of blood T cells in healthy people across ages. Broader study findings: Naive T cell percentage strongly correlated with TCR beta diversity.

V was cut by 6 bases and J by 2 bases, with 22 bases left in between. CDR1 and CDR2 (germline): DFQATT, SNEGSKA (reference sequence). The CDR3 spans 16 residues. They isolated at least 6 million PBMCs from each sample. A J-beta primer mix and a sample-barcoded 5' primer were used in a second PCR of roughly 6 to 11 cycles. TCRdb itself ran the 5' RACE reads through MiXCR, one entry per CDR3 protein. The sample carries 790,000 or so distinct CDR3 sequences, roughly 46% recorded once. V and J are TRBV20-1 and TRBJ1-2; a weak D match, TRBD1 (5 bases). The sequence was collected from a man older than 75 in good health. Sequencing used blood. The chain's CDR3 is CSADIPGPSENYGYTF. CDR3 sequence (DNA): TGCAGTGCCGATATACCGGGACCTTCCGAGAACTATGGCTACACCTTC.